The clone carrying this T cell receptor beta chain was observed a handful of times. These data come from a study of blood T cell repertoires in COVID-19. Repertoires were generated with immunoSEQ multiplex PCR, while TCRdb's copy carries only in-frame clones and drops some. The sample has around 220,000 clones, 84% seen once. Trimming removed 3 bases from V and 4 bases from J, with 13 bases in between. Germline loops: CDR1 SGHDT, CDR2 YYEEEE. The CDR3 has 14 residues. The TCR was taken from a woman of 80 years or more with COVID-19, enrolled during active disease. Sequenced material: peripheral blood. This chain connects TRBV5-6 to TRBJ1-1; D is uncertain. CDR3 protein: CASSSGSRSTEAFF. CDR3 nucleotide sequence: TGTGCCAGCAGCTCGGGGAGCCGGAGCACTGAAGCTTTCTTT.